The 11 T cell receptor beta chains reported below all come from one sample, sequenced in a study of blood T cell repertoires in COVID-19. Assay used: immunoSEQ multiplex PCR; TCRdb lists only in-frame clones, some missing. The repertoire has about 77,000 clones, around 89% of them found once; the top ten carry about 7%. The sequencing input was peripheral blood. The receptors derive from a woman of 80 years or more with acute or convalescent COVID-19.

This rearrangement joins TRBV29-1 to TRBJ2-7, with TRBD1 identical over 10 bases. This CDR3 region has 13 residues. The germline V gene encodes CDR1 SQVTM and CDR2 ANQGSEA. The V and J ends lost 3 bases and 2 bases, in that order; junction bases with no gene match: 1. In nucleotides, the CDR3 is TGCAGCGTTGAGGGACAGGGGACCTACGAGCAGTACTTC. Translating it yields CSVEGQGTYEQYF.

The V gene is TRBV27, the J gene TRBJ1-6, with TRBD1 identical over 11 bases. Germline lookup yields CDR1 MNHEY and CDR2 SMNVEV (reference sequence). This CDR3 has 17 residues. Trimming removed 5 bases from V and 10 bases from J; junction bases left unmatched: 13. As DNA, the CDR3 is TGTGCCAGCAGTATTAGGACAGGGGGCATATTAGGCTCACCCCTCCACTTT. Its protein is CASSIRTGGILGSPLHF.

This chain connects TRBV15 to TRBJ2-7; 9 bases line up with TRBD2. Germline V gene data show CDR1 as LNHNV and CDR2 as YYDKDF (reference sequence). The CDR3 is made up of 14 amino acids. The junction had 4 bases not matched to a gene; V was cut back by 3 bases and J by 4 bases. DNA of the CDR3: TGTGCCACCAGCAGGCGGGAGGGGGGGTACGAGCAGTACTTC. The encoded protein is CATSRREGGYEQYF.

The rearrangement uses TRBV5-4 and TRBJ2-3; 8 nucleotides agree with TRBD1. J was trimmed by 3 bases and V by 1 base; bases with no gene match: 7. Germline CDR1 and CDR2: SGHNT and YYREEE (reference sequence). The CDR3 runs 16 residues. For the CDR3, the DNA is TGTGCCAGCAGCTTGAAGACAGGGGTGAGGACAGATACGCAGTATTTT. Protein sequence: CASSLKTGVRTDTQYF. Based on the CDR3 plus reference TRBV5-4 and TRBJ2-3, the full variable domain is ETGVTQSPTHLIKTRGQQVTLRCSSQSGHNTVSWYQQALGQGPQFIFQYYREEENGRGNFPPRFSGLQFPNYSSELNVNALELDDSALYLCASSLKTGVRTDTQYFGPGTRLTVL.

The V gene is TRBV19, the J gene TRBJ1-2; D might be TRBD1 (6 bases). The V gene lost 4 bases and the J gene lost 4 bases, with 10 bases spanning the gap. Germline-derived CDR1 and CDR2 are LNHDA and SQIVND (reference sequence). This CDR3 has 13 residues. In nucleotides, the CDR3 is TGTGCCAGTAGTACCCTGGACAGCTATGGCTACACCTTC. It translates to CASSTLDSYGYTF.

This clone has a single count. The rearrangement links TRBV6-5 to TRBJ1-5; D perhaps matches TRBD1 (6 bases). The V end lost 6 bases, the J end lost 3 bases, and 15 bases lay between the germline ends. This CDR3 has 15 amino acids. The germline V gene encodes CDR1 MNHEY and CDR2 SVGAGI. CDR3 sequence (DNA): TGTGCCAGCAGACCGGACAGAACTAACAATCAGCCCCAGCATTTT. It codes for CASRPDRTNNQPQHF.

The rearrangement links TRBV2 to TRBJ1-5, with 10 bases lining up with TRBD1. The CDR3 sequence is 16 residues long. CDR1 and CDR2 (germline): SNHLY, FYNNEI. Germline trimming cut 9 bases from V and 4 bases from J; bases unmatched to any gene: 12. DNA of the CDR3: TGTGCCAGAGGCGGGTCATCGGGACAGGGGAATCAGCCCCAGCATTTT. This codes for CARGGSSGQGNQPQHF.

V is TRBV9 and J is TRBJ2-3; no definite D call. The CDR3 covers 12 residues. V lost 3 bases, J lost 2 bases, and 4 bases lay in between. CDR1 is SGDLS, CDR2 YYNGEE, per germline. The CDR3, as DNA: TGTGCCAGCAGCGCCTTCACAGATACGCAGTATTTT. As protein: CASSAFTDTQYF.

The V and J genes are TRBV4-3 and TRBJ1-2; D might be TRBD1 (6 bases). The germline gives CDR1 LGHNA, CDR2 YSLEER. CDR3 length: 15 amino acids. V gave up 3 bases and J gave up 8 bases, with 19 bases separating them. Here the CDR3 reads CASSQGVQGRTGYTF. CDR3 DNA sequence: TGCGCCAGCAGCCAGGGGGTACAGGGCCGCACGGGCTACACCTTC.

The CDR3 protein is CASSQSRVRETQYF. The DNA for the CDR3 is TGTGCCAGCAGCCAGTCCCGGGTCCGAGAGACCCAGTACTTC. The gene calls are TRBV14 and TRBJ2-5, with D hard to call. The ends were cut back, 3 bases at V and 4 bases at J, with 12 bases in the middle. The germline CDR1 and CDR2 sequences are SGHDN and FVKESK. The length of the CDR3 is 14 residues. Using reference TRBV14 and TRBJ2-5 for the parts outside the CDR3, the full variable domain is EAGVTQFPSHSVIEKGQTVTLRCDPISGHDNLYWYRRVMGKEIKFLLHFVKESKQDESGMPNNRFLAERTGGTYSTLKVQPAELEDSGVYFCASSQSRVRETQYFGPGTRLLVL.

The chain carries TRBV9 and TRBJ2-1; D gene unclear. The CDR3 consists of 13 residues. With 0 bases removed from V and 7 bases from J, the gap between germline ends came to 8 bases. Per germline, CDR1 SGDLS and CDR2 YYNGEE. CDR3 nucleotide sequence: TGTGCCAGCAGCGTAGCCCCCAGAAATGAGCAGTTCTTC. This codes for CASSVAPRNEQFF.